A selection of T cell receptor beta chains follows, all from one sample in a study of blood T cell repertoires in COVID-19. The assay was immunoSEQ multiplex PCR, and TCRdb's table has in-frame clones only and misses some. The repertoire holds hundreds of thousands of clones, with around 85% as singletons. The specimen sequenced was peripheral blood. All receptors come from an elderly woman with acute or convalescent COVID-19. Each CDR3 is given with its conserved first and last residue. Fields, in order: V gene, D gene, J gene, clone size, CDR3 protein, CDR3 DNA. D genes are given only for firm matches. A row's size may be missing; if present it is once, few, many or a size class.

v_call: TRBV5-5
d_call: -
j_call: TRBJ2-7
clone_size: -
cdr3_aa: CASSFTEYEQYF
cdr3_nt: TGTGCCAGCAGCTTTACAGAATACGAGCAGTACTTC

v_call: TRBV11-2
d_call: -
j_call: TRBJ2-2
clone_size: -
cdr3_aa: CASSLIVNTGELFF
cdr3_nt: TGTGCCAGCAGCTTAATAGTTAACACCGGGGAGCTGTTTTTT

v_call: TRBV6-1
d_call: -
j_call: TRBJ2-2
clone_size: -
cdr3_aa: CASSEDRVGELFF
cdr3_nt: TGTGCCAGCAGTGAAGACAGGGTAGGGGAGCTGTTTTTT

v_call: TRBV11-2
d_call: -
j_call: TRBJ2-1
clone_size: -
cdr3_aa: CASSPAGEQFF
cdr3_nt: TGTGCCAGCAGCCCGGCCGGGGAGCAGTTCTTC

v_call: TRBV29-1
d_call: -
j_call: TRBJ2-7
clone_size: -
cdr3_aa: CSVGRPGFAYEQYF
cdr3_nt: TGCAGCGTTGGGCGGCCAGGGTTCGCCTACGAGCAGTACTTC

v_call: TRBV28
d_call: TRBD1
j_call: TRBJ2-7
clone_size: -
cdr3_aa: CASRWDREVDEQYF
cdr3_nt: TGTGCCAGCAGATGGGACAGGGAGGTTGACGAGCAGTACTTC

v_call: TRBV27
d_call: TRBD2
j_call: TRBJ2-5
clone_size: -
cdr3_aa: CASSSRLAGDRETQYF
cdr3_nt: TGTGCCAGCAGTTCCCGACTAGCGGGAGACAGGGAGACCCAGTACTTC

v_call: TRBV7-7
d_call: -
j_call: TRBJ2-1
clone_size: -
cdr3_aa: CASSLCVPAVNYNEQFF
cdr3_nt: TGTGCCAGCAGCTTATGTGTGCCAGCGGTCAACTACAATGAGCAGTTCTTC

v_call: TRBV18
d_call: TRBD1
j_call: TRBJ1-5
clone_size: -
cdr3_aa: CASSTGGWNQPQHF
cdr3_nt: TGTGCCAGCTCTACAGGGGGTTGGAATCAGCCCCAGCATTTT

v_call: TRBV5-5
d_call: -
j_call: TRBJ1-1
clone_size: -
cdr3_aa: CASSLAGGAGNTEAFF
cdr3_nt: TGTGCCAGCAGCTTGGCGGGAGGGGCGGGGAACACTGAAGCTTTCTTT

v_call: TRBV10-3
d_call: TRBD1
j_call: TRBJ1-1
clone_size: -
cdr3_aa: CAISDLGQGRGTEAFF
cdr3_nt: TGTGCCATCAGTGACCTCGGACAGGGACGGGGCACTGAAGCTTTCTTT

v_call: TRBV2
d_call: TRBD1
j_call: TRBJ2-5
clone_size: -
cdr3_aa: CASVPGPQGAQYF
cdr3_nt: TGTGCCAGCGTACCGGGACCCCAGGGGGCCCAGTACTTC

v_call: TRBV3-1/TRBV3-2
d_call: TRBD2
j_call: TRBJ2-7
clone_size: -
cdr3_aa: CASTTAGGPYEQYF
cdr3_nt: TGTGCCAGCACCACTGCGGGGGGGCCCTACGAGCAGTACTTC

v_call: TRBV5-1
d_call: -
j_call: TRBJ1-2
clone_size: -
cdr3_aa: CASSLNSGVADYGYTF
cdr3_nt: TGCGCCAGCAGCTTGAATTCCGGAGTGGCAGACTATGGCTACACCTTC

v_call: TRBV6-5
d_call: -
j_call: TRBJ1-4
clone_size: -
cdr3_aa: CASSYSNHPSGEKLFF
cdr3_nt: TGTGCCAGCAGTTACTCGAATCATCCGAGCGGCGAAAAACTGTTTTTT

v_call: TRBV6-2/TRBV6-3
d_call: -
j_call: TRBJ2-3
clone_size: -
cdr3_aa: CASSYGGYTSTDTQYF
cdr3_nt: TGTGCCAGCAGTTACGGAGGCTACACTAGCACAGATACGCAGTATTTT

v_call: TRBV3-1/TRBV3-2
d_call: -
j_call: TRBJ1-2
clone_size: -
cdr3_aa: CASSGPDGYTF
cdr3_nt: TGTGCCAGCAGCGGGCCCGATGGCTACACCTTC

v_call: TRBV6-1
d_call: -
j_call: TRBJ2-1
clone_size: -
cdr3_aa: CASSAQGVDSYNEQFF
cdr3_nt: TGTGCCAGCAGTGCCCAGGGCGTCGATTCCTACAATGAGCAGTTCTTC

v_call: TRBV6-5
d_call: TRBD1
j_call: TRBJ1-1
clone_size: -
cdr3_aa: CASSQGTGGTEAFF
cdr3_nt: TGTGCCAGTTCTCAAGGGACAGGGGGGACTGAAGCTTTCTTT

v_call: TRBV5-5
d_call: TRBD1
j_call: TRBJ2-7
clone_size: -
cdr3_aa: CASSLPPPGTAVAQYF
cdr3_nt: TGTGCCAGCAGTCTCCCCCCCCCAGGGACAGCAGTTGCGCAGTACTTC

v_call: TRBV3-1/TRBV3-2
d_call: -
j_call: TRBJ1-2
clone_size: few
cdr3_aa: CASSQAIDRSPYGYTF
cdr3_nt: TGTGCCAGCAGCCAAGCTATTGACAGGTCTCCTTATGGCTACACCTTC

v_call: TRBV3-1/TRBV3-2
d_call: -
j_call: TRBJ2-7
clone_size: -
cdr3_aa: CASSRLRDSYEQYF
cdr3_nt: TGTGCCAGCAGCCGCCTCAGGGATTCCTACGAGCAGTACTTC

v_call: TRBV5-1
d_call: -
j_call: TRBJ1-1
clone_size: few
cdr3_aa: CASSLMSGTEAFF
cdr3_nt: TGCGCCAGCAGCTTGATGTCCGGCACTGAAGCTTTCTTT

v_call: TRBV6-5
d_call: -
j_call: TRBJ2-2
clone_size: -
cdr3_aa: CASRKTGAGTGELFF
cdr3_nt: TGTGCCAGCAGGAAGACAGGTGCAGGCACCGGGGAGCTGTTTTTT

v_call: TRBV6-5
d_call: -
j_call: TRBJ2-1
clone_size: -
cdr3_aa: CASKPPGSSYNEQFF
cdr3_nt: TGTGCCAGTAAACCGCCGGGAAGCTCCTACAATGAGCAGTTCTTC

v_call: TRBV15
d_call: -
j_call: TRBJ2-7
clone_size: -
cdr3_aa: CATSISYEQYF
cdr3_nt: TGTGCCACCAGCATTAGTTACGAGCAGTACTTC

v_call: TRBV15
d_call: TRBD1
j_call: TRBJ1-5
clone_size: -
cdr3_aa: CATSTDRVGSQPQHF
cdr3_nt: TGTGCCACCAGCACCGACAGGGTGGGGTCTCAGCCCCAGCATTTT

v_call: TRBV29-1
d_call: TRBD1
j_call: TRBJ1-5
clone_size: -
cdr3_aa: CSVGGQDQPQHF
cdr3_nt: TGCAGCGTTGGAGGACAGGATCAGCCCCAGCATTTT

v_call: TRBV3-1/TRBV3-2
d_call: -
j_call: TRBJ1-2
clone_size: once
cdr3_aa: CASSQGRAGGYTF
cdr3_nt: TGTGCCAGCAGCCAAGGGCGAGCGGGTGGCTACACCTTC

v_call: TRBV6-5
d_call: TRBD2
j_call: TRBJ2-3
clone_size: -
cdr3_aa: CATQPGLLSTDTQYF
cdr3_nt: TGTGCCACTCAACCGGGACTACTTAGCACAGATACGCAGTATTTT

v_call: TRBV5-4
d_call: -
j_call: TRBJ1-6
clone_size: -
cdr3_aa: CASSGAGTPGNSPLHF
cdr3_nt: TGTGCCAGCAGCGGGGCCGGGACACCGGGAAATTCACCCCTCCACTTT

v_call: TRBV29-1
d_call: -
j_call: TRBJ1-1
clone_size: -
cdr3_aa: CSVEESGGNTEAFF
cdr3_nt: TGCAGCGTTGAAGAATCCGGCGGGAACACTGAAGCTTTCTTT

v_call: TRBV2
d_call: TRBD2
j_call: TRBJ2-5
clone_size: -
cdr3_aa: CASSPRTSIETQYF
cdr3_nt: TGTGCCAGCAGTCCCCGGACTAGTATCGAGACCCAGTACTTC

v_call: TRBV5-8
d_call: TRBD1
j_call: TRBJ1-5
clone_size: -
cdr3_aa: CASSGLGQGDQPQHF
cdr3_nt: TGTGCCAGCAGCGGGCTCGGACAGGGGGATCAGCCCCAGCATTTT

v_call: TRBV7-9
d_call: -
j_call: TRBJ2-5
clone_size: -
cdr3_aa: CASSRIGETQYF
cdr3_nt: TGTGCCAGCAGCCGCATCGGGGAGACCCAGTACTTC

v_call: TRBV19
d_call: TRBD1
j_call: TRBJ1-5
clone_size: -
cdr3_aa: CASSMGTVNQPQHF
cdr3_nt: TGTGCCAGTAGTATGGGGACAGTAAATCAGCCCCAGCATTTT

v_call: TRBV3-1/TRBV3-2
d_call: -
j_call: TRBJ2-5
clone_size: -
cdr3_aa: CASSQQGQGGFQETQYF
cdr3_nt: TGTGCCAGCAGCCAACAGGGGCAGGGTGGGTTCCAAGAGACCCAGTACTTC

v_call: TRBV11-2
d_call: -
j_call: TRBJ1-1
clone_size: -
cdr3_aa: CASSFGIGSGAFF
cdr3_nt: TGTGCCAGCAGCTTCGGCATCGGGTCGGGAGCTTTCTTT

v_call: TRBV4-1
d_call: -
j_call: TRBJ1-4
clone_size: -
cdr3_aa: CASSTNRGEKLFF
cdr3_nt: TGCGCCAGCTCCACAAATAGGGGAGAAAAACTGTTTTTT

v_call: TRBV20-1
d_call: TRBD1
j_call: TRBJ2-4
clone_size: -
cdr3_aa: CSASGQQGVWDIQYF
cdr3_nt: TGCAGTGCTAGTGGCCAACAGGGGGTGTGGGACATTCAGTACTTC

v_call: TRBV24-1
d_call: TRBD1
j_call: TRBJ1-4
clone_size: -
cdr3_aa: CATSDPTGTYEKLFF
cdr3_nt: TGTGCCACCAGTGATCCGACAGGGACCTATGAAAAACTGTTTTTT

v_call: TRBV6-5
d_call: -
j_call: TRBJ1-5
clone_size: few
cdr3_aa: CASSYSARGPGQPQHF
cdr3_nt: TGTGCCAGCAGTTACTCCGCCAGGGGCCCGGGTCAGCCCCAGCATTTT

v_call: TRBV7-2
d_call: TRBD2
j_call: TRBJ2-2
clone_size: -
cdr3_aa: CASSLSPSGLTGELFF
cdr3_nt: TGTGCCAGCAGCCTCTCGCCTAGCGGCCTTACCGGGGAGCTGTTTTTT

v_call: TRBV5-6
d_call: -
j_call: TRBJ2-1
clone_size: -
cdr3_aa: CASRLGGGAPYNEQFF
cdr3_nt: TGTGCCAGCAGATTAGGAGGGGGCGCCCCCTACAATGAGCAGTTCTTC

v_call: TRBV11-3
d_call: TRBD1
j_call: TRBJ1-4
clone_size: -
cdr3_aa: CASSLDQGANEKLFF
cdr3_nt: TGTGCCAGCAGCTTAGATCAGGGGGCTAATGAAAAACTGTTTTTT

v_call: TRBV7-3
d_call: -
j_call: TRBJ2-1
clone_size: -
cdr3_aa: CASSSEGRMHEQFF
cdr3_nt: TGTGCCAGCAGCTCGGAGGGCCGTATGCATGAGCAGTTCTTC

v_call: TRBV20-1
d_call: -
j_call: TRBJ1-2
clone_size: -
cdr3_aa: CSVVEAYGYTF
cdr3_nt: TGCAGTGTGGTCGAGGCGTATGGCTACACCTTC

v_call: TRBV21-1
d_call: -
j_call: TRBJ1-1
clone_size: -
cdr3_aa: CASSRGGRPEAFF
cdr3_nt: TGTGCCAGCAGTCGCGGAGGCCGACCTGAAGCTTTCTTT

v_call: TRBV5-6
d_call: TRBD1
j_call: TRBJ1-4
clone_size: -
cdr3_aa: CASRDRFNEKLFF
cdr3_nt: TGTGCCAGCAGGGACAGGTTTAATGAAAAACTGTTTTTT

v_call: TRBV5-4
d_call: -
j_call: TRBJ2-7
clone_size: medium-sized
cdr3_aa: CASSLPTEGTLYEQYF
cdr3_nt: TGTGCCAGCAGTTTACCAACCGAGGGTACACTCTACGAGCAGTACTTC

v_call: TRBV2
d_call: -
j_call: TRBJ2-3
clone_size: once
cdr3_aa: CASIEAWGTQYF
cdr3_nt: TGTGCCAGCATCGAAGCCTGGGGCACGCAGTATTTT

v_call: TRBV4-1
d_call: -
j_call: TRBJ1-4
clone_size: -
cdr3_aa: CASSQDLGGTATNEKLFF
cdr3_nt: TGCGCCAGCAGCCAAGATCTGGGAGGGACTGCTACTAATGAAAAACTGTTTTTT

v_call: TRBV6-5
d_call: TRBD2
j_call: TRBJ2-3
clone_size: -
cdr3_aa: CASRLAGVTDTQYF
cdr3_nt: TGTGCCAGCCGGCTAGCGGGGGTCACAGATACGCAGTATTTT

v_call: TRBV6-1
d_call: -
j_call: TRBJ1-1
clone_size: -
cdr3_aa: CASSEQGPNTEAFF
cdr3_nt: TGTGCCAGCAGTGAACAGGGGCCAAACACTGAAGCTTTCTTT

v_call: TRBV5-5
d_call: TRBD1
j_call: TRBJ1-1
clone_size: few
cdr3_aa: CASSRQGRPAMNTEAFF
cdr3_nt: TGTGCCAGCAGCCGACAGGGGCGTCCGGCTATGAACACTGAAGCTTTCTTT